These 10 T cell receptor beta chains were all obtained from the same sample, sequenced in a study of T cell changes during pregnancy in multiple sclerosis. Clones were read by immunoSEQ multiplex PCR, and TCRdb kept only the in-frame ones, dropping some. Of about 39,000 clones in the sample, more than 85% were seen once. The sample was CD4+ T cells from peripheral blood mononuclear cells, taken after pregnancy. Every receptor here comes from a female donor in good health, enrolled as a control in a pregnancy study.

The CDR3 DNA reads as TGCGCCAGCAGCTTATCTACAGGAGACCAGCCCCAGCATTTT. Protein sequence: CASSLSTGDQPQHF. The chain couples TRBV5-1 to TRBJ1-5; a weak D match, TRBD1 (5 bases). This CDR3 comprises 14 residues. Deletions cut 2 bases from V and 7 bases from J, with 13 bases between. Germline-derived CDR1 and CDR2 are SGHRS and YFSETQ.

J is TRBJ2-2 and V is TRBV4-2, with 8 bases that match TRBD2. CDR3 length equals 17 residues. V lost 0 bases, J lost 3 bases, and 6 bases stayed unmatched. Germline assignment: CDR1 LGHNA and CDR2 YNFKEQ. In DNA, the CDR3 is TGTGCCAGCAGCCAAGATATCCGGGAGGGGGACACCGGGGAGCTGTTTTTT. Translated, it gives CASSQDIREGDTGELFF.

This sequence joins TRBV30 and TRBJ1-6; possibly TRBD1 for D (6 bases). V lost 0 bases to trimming and J lost 7 bases, with 10 bases between them. The CDR3 contains 14 residues. Germline-derived CDR1 and CDR2 are GTSNPN and SVGIG (reference sequence). The CDR3, as DNA: TGTGCCTGGAGTGTCTGGACAGCCAATTCACCCCTCCACTTT. It yields the protein CAWSVWTANSPLHF. Complete variable domain (other parts from reference TRBV30 and TRBJ1-6): SQTIHQWPATLVQPVGSPLSLECTVEGTSNPNLYWYRQAAGRGLQLLFYSVGIGQISSEVPQNLSASRPQDRQFILSSKKLLLSDSGFYLCAWSVWTANSPLHFGNGTRLTVT.

This clone showed up just once. This chain uses TRBV7-9 with TRBJ2-2, with TRBD2 matching over 13 bases. The J segment lost 7 bases and the V segment lost 5 bases, leaving 13 bases of the junction unmatched. The CDR3 is 18 amino acids. From germline, CDR1 is SEHNR and CDR2 FQNEAQ (reference sequence). The CDR3 region is CASSRSKLAGGPDGELFF. The CDR3, as DNA: TGTGCCAGCAGCCGCAGTAAACTAGCGGGAGGGCCTGACGGGGAGCTGTTTTTT.

The chain links TRBV5-1 to TRBJ2-5; 10 bases align to TRBD2. This CDR3 contains 16 residues. The ends lost 4 bases at V and 4 bases at J; junction bases unmatched: 10. Germline V lookup: CDR1 SGHRS, CDR2 YFSETQ. CDR3 residues: CASSQTSGWAGETQYF. The CDR3 DNA reads TGCGCCAGCAGCCAGACTAGCGGGTGGGCGGGAGAGACCCAGTACTTC.

The rearrangement links TRBV2 to TRBJ2-3, with 11 bases that match TRBD2. CDR3 length: 14 residues. V was pared by 6 bases and J by 3 bases, with 2 bases of the junction left unmatched. Per germline, CDR1 SNHLY and CDR2 FYNNEI. This chain's CDR3 is CASRTSGRTDTQYF. The CDR3 region has the DNA TGTGCCAGCAGAACTAGCGGGAGAACAGATACGCAGTATTTT.

The chain couples TRBV30 to TRBJ2-5; 9 nucleotides line up with TRBD1. Germline CDR1 GTSNPN, CDR2 SVGIG (reference sequence). Trimming cost V 5 bases and J 5 bases; bases outside gene matches: 6. This CDR3 is 13 amino acids long. The CDR3 DNA reads as TGTGCCTGGGGAGGGACAGGGATGGAGACCCAGTACTTC. As protein: CAWGGTGMETQYF.

The chain uses TRBV7-9 and TRBJ2-5; D gene unclear. Per the germline V gene, CDR1 is SEHNR and CDR2 is FQNEAQ (reference sequence). The V end lost 3 bases, the J end lost 3 bases, and 5 bases lay between the germline ends. The CDR3 totals 12 residues. CDR3 loop: CASSFTEETQYF. As DNA, the CDR3 is TGTGCCAGCAGCTTTACGGAAGAGACCCAGTACTTC.

The V and J genes are TRBV29-1 and TRBJ2-7; D possibly corresponds to TRBD2 (7 bases). With 5 bases removed from V and 4 bases from J, the gap between germline ends came to 12 bases. The V gene's germline CDR1 is SQVTM and CDR2 ANQGSEA. The CDR3 sequence is 12 residues long. The chain's CDR3 is CSVWAGAYEQYF. The CDR3 nucleotides read TGCAGCGTTTGGGCGGGGGCATACGAGCAGTACTTC.

The rearrangement joins TRBV7-8 to TRBJ1-4; no clear D. Trimming removed 6 bases from V and 6 bases from J, with 14 bases in between. The CDR3 consists of 14 residues. Germline V gives CDR1 SGHVS, CDR2 FQNEAQ. CDR3: CASRVEGKYEKLFF. The CDR3 bases are TGTGCCAGCAGGGTGGAGGGAAAGTATGAAAAACTGTTTTTT.